The 22 T cell receptor beta chains below were found in one sample sequenced in a study of identical twins. TCRdb redid the calling of the 5' RACE reads with MiXCR, one entry per CDR3 protein. The sample includes 700,000 or so distinct CDR3 sequences, 8.5% to 9% of them seen just once. This same sample was also taken into another study, of yellow fever vaccine responses in identical twins.

Sequencing was performed on PBMCs. The receptors originated from a woman under 30 in good health.

The chain carries TRBV7-9 and TRBJ2-7; tentative D call: TRBD1 (6 bases). This CDR3 contains 13 residues. V lost 4 bases to trimming and J lost 6 bases, with 13 bases between them. Germline V gives CDR1 SEHNR, CDR2 FQNEAQ (reference sequence). The CDR3 loop is CASSYRVPPEQYF. CDR3 sequence (DNA): TGTGCCAGCAGCTACAGGGTCCCCCCCGAGCAGTACTTC.

The sample holds many counts of this clonotype. The rearrangement uses TRBV6-2 or TRBV6-3 and TRBJ2-1; TRBD2 agrees at 9 bases. Germline lookup yields CDR1 MNHEY and CDR2 SVGEGT. The junction had 8 bases not matched to a gene; V was cut back by 3 bases and J by 8 bases. This CDR3 contains 15 residues. CDR3 nucleotide sequence: TGTGCCAGCAGTTATTATAGCGGGAGACTCGATGAGCAGTTCTTC. Amino acid sequence: CASSYYSGRLDEQFF.

This clonotype was counted ten times or more. The chain recombines TRBV7-2 with TRBJ2-3; 7 nucleotides match TRBD2. CDR1 is SGHTA and CDR2 is FQGNSA in the germline V gene. With 3 bases clipped from V and 4 bases from J, the junction kept 7 bases outside the gene matches. The CDR3 is 15 amino acids. The CDR3 here is CASSFGGRGPDTQYF. The CDR3 DNA reads TGTGCCAGCAGCTTTGGCGGGAGAGGTCCAGATACGCAGTATTTT. Complete variable domain (other parts from reference TRBV7-2 and TRBJ2-3): GAGVSQSPSNKVTEKGKDVELRCDPISGHTALYWYRQSLGQGLEFLIYFQGNSAPDKSGLPSDRFSAERTGGSVSTLTIQRTQQEDSAVYLCASSFGGRGPDTQYFGPGTRLTVL.

The chain recombines TRBV20-1 with TRBJ2-7, with 8 bases lining up with TRBD1. The V and J ends lost 6 bases and 3 bases, in that order; junction bases with no gene match: 10. This CDR3 contains 14 residues. CDR1 and CDR2 (germline): DFQATT, SNEGSKA (reference sequence). The CDR3 DNA follows: TGCAGTGCGAATCAAGACAGGGGAGTCTACGAGCAGTACTTC. Amino acids: CSANQDRGVYEQYF.

This clonotype was found a few times. The chain links TRBV10-3 to TRBJ2-1; D unresolved. Trimming cost V 8 bases and J 9 bases, with 11 bases left between them. Per germline, CDR1 ENHRY and CDR2 SYGVKD. The CDR3 spans 11 residues. The CDR3 region has the DNA TGTGCCATCGGTAGCACGGCTGAGCAGTTCTTC. Translated, it gives CAIGSTAEQFF.

Here the CDR3 reads CASRSGSGGQPQHF. Here the CDR3 DNA reads TGTGCCAGCAGGTCAGGGAGTGGGGGACAGCCCCAGCATTTT. The V gene is TRBV6-1, the J gene TRBJ1-5, with D perhaps TRBD1 (5 bases). CDR1 is MNHNS and CDR2 is SASEGT in the germline V gene. This CDR3 has 14 amino acids. The germline V and J ends were trimmed by 6 bases and 7 bases, with 16 bases remaining between them.

J is TRBJ2-7 and V is TRBV7-9, with 12 bases that match TRBD1. Germline assignment: CDR1 SEHNR and CDR2 FQNEAQ (reference sequence). There are 16 residues in the CDR3. With 0 bases clipped from V and 4 bases from J, the junction kept 4 bases outside the gene matches. This chain's CDR3 is CASSLAPGQGAYEQYF. The CDR3 DNA follows: TGTGCCAGCAGCTTAGCGCCGGGACAGGGGGCTTACGAGCAGTACTTC.

This clonotype has more than one count but fewer than ten. The J gene is TRBJ2-1, the V gene TRBV12-3 or TRBV12-4; D may be TRBD1 (6 bases). This CDR3 is built from 14 residues. Trimming shortened V by 5 bases and J by 9 bases, and 17 bases separated the two germline ends. CDR3: CASSKNHGTIEQFF. CDR3 in DNA: TGTGCCAGCAGTAAAAACCACGGGACAATTGAGCAGTTCTTC.

This CDR3 is CASSSEGPYNEQFF. CDR3 in DNA: TGTGCCAGCAGTTCAGAGGGGCCCTACAATGAGCAGTTCTTC. This chain links TRBV6-2 or TRBV6-3 with TRBJ2-1; tentatively, D is TRBD1 or TRBD2 (5 bases each). The CDR3 runs to 14 residues. Germline V gene sequence: CDR1 MNHEY, CDR2 SVGEGT. Trimming took 4 bases from V and 2 from J, leaving 9 bases between them.

This clonotype was picked up many times. The V and J genes are TRBV7-9 and TRBJ2-3; 11 bases are a match to TRBD2. Germline values: CDR1 SEHNR, CDR2 FQNEAQ (reference sequence). This CDR3 has 16 amino acids. After removal of 6 bases from V and 3 bases from J, the junction contained 8 bases not matched to a gene. CDR3 in amino acids: CASSPTSGGSTDTQYF. Written as DNA, the CDR3 is TGTGCCAGCAGTCCTACTAGCGGGGGCTCAACAGATACGCAGTATTTT.

This clonotype showed up many times. V gene TRBV9 combines with J gene TRBJ2-1; the D is unclear. CDR1 and CDR2 from the germline V gene are SGDLS and YYNGEE. The V and J ends lost 3 bases and 6 bases respectively, with 10 bases between them. The CDR3 extends over 13 amino acids. The CDR3 DNA reads TGTGCCAGCAGCGCGACTTCAGGCAATGAGCAGTTCTTC. It specifies CASSATSGNEQFF. Supplemented by reference TRBV9 and TRBJ2-1, the full variable domain reads DSGVTQTPKHLITATGQRVTLRCSPRSGDLSVYWYQQSLDQGLQFLIQYYNGEERAKGNILERFSAQQFPDLHSELNLSSLELGDSALYFCASSATSGNEQFFGPGTRLTVL.

This clonotype turned up a few times. V gene TRBV4-3 combines with J gene TRBJ2-1; TRBD1 agrees at 7 bases. The CDR3 totals 12 residues. Trimming at V came to 4 bases and at J to 13 bases, leaving 7 bases not matched to a gene. The germline V gene encodes CDR1 LGHNA and CDR2 YSLEER. The CDR3 sequence is CASSPTQGFQFF. The CDR3 DNA follows: TGCGCCAGCAGCCCAACACAGGGGTTTCAGTTCTTC.

The gene calls are TRBV29-1 and TRBJ1-6, with D possibly matching TRBD1 (5 bases). CDR3 length: 13 residues. The V gene's germline CDR1 is SQVTM and CDR2 ANQGSEA. The ends were cut back, 3 bases at V and 8 bases at J, with 11 bases in the middle. The CDR3 region is CSVELPGDSPLHF. The CDR3 DNA is TGCAGCGTTGAGTTGCCGGGGGATTCACCCCTCCACTTT.

In its sample, this clonotype was seen many times. The chain joins TRBV6-1 to TRBJ1-1; D not certain. The V gene lost 6 bases and the J gene lost 1 base, with 12 bases spanning the gap. In germline, CDR1 is MNHNS, CDR2 SASEGT. The CDR3 sequence is 14 residues long. In DNA, the CDR3 is TGTGCCAGCAGCCCGGACGGAGGGAACACTGAAGCTTTCTTT. Translated, it gives CASSPDGGNTEAFF.

V is TRBV7-9 and J is TRBJ2-7; 8 bases are a match to TRBD2. The germline V gene encodes CDR1 SEHNR and CDR2 FQNEAQ (reference sequence). This CDR3 region has 15 residues. V lost 5 bases, J lost 1 base, and 7 bases stayed unmatched. As DNA, the CDR3 is TGTGCCAGCAGCGCCCGACTAGCGCAATCCTACGAGCAGTACTTC. As protein: CASSARLAQSYEQYF.

This clonotype was found a few times. The V call is TRBV28, the J call TRBJ2-7, with D hard to call. This CDR3 has 16 residues. Trimming left V 6 bases short and J 0 bases short, with 18 bases between. Germline-derived CDR1 and CDR2 are MDHEN and SYDVKM. This CDR3 reads CASSRSEKGSSYEQYF. In nucleotides, the CDR3 is TGTGCCAGCAGCCGTTCAGAAAAGGGCAGCTCCTACGAGCAGTACTTC.

This clonotype was seen only a few times. The CDR3 reads CASSERSGGNTEAFF. CDR3 DNA sequence: TGTGCCAGCAGCGAGCGGTCCGGTGGGAACACTGAAGCTTTCTTT. This chain links TRBV9 with TRBJ1-1; D unresolved. CDR1 is SGDLS, CDR2 YYNGEE, per germline. Trimming shortened V by 3 bases and J by 1 base, and 13 bases separated the two germline ends. The CDR3 totals 15 residues. The whole variable domain, remainder taken from reference TRBV9 and TRBJ1-1, is DSGVTQTPKHLITATGQRVTLRCSPRSGDLSVYWYQQSLDQGLQFLIQYYNGEERAKGNILERFSAQQFPDLHSELNLSSLELGDSALYFCASSERSGGNTEAFFGQGTRLTVV.

The chain couples TRBV28 to TRBJ2-3; D assignment may be TRBD1 or TRBD2 (5 bases each). The CDR3 length is 19 residues. Germline CDR1 reads MDHEN; CDR2 reads SYDVKM. V was cut by 2 bases and J by 2 bases, with 23 bases left in between. CDR3 bases: TGTGCCAGCAGTTTAGCTTCCGGGACGGCCGGGGATAACACAGATACGCAGTATTTT. Translating gives CASSLASGTAGDNTDTQYF.

This chain uses TRBV7-3 with TRBJ2-2; 9 nucleotides agree with TRBD1. Trimming at V came to 5 bases and at J to 4 bases, leaving 11 bases not matched to a gene. The CDR3 totals 17 residues. The germline CDR1 and CDR2 sequences are SGHTA and FQGTGA. CDR3 bases: TGTGCCAGCAGCCCGCCAACAGGGGGCCTGGGCACCGGGGAGCTGTTTTTT. Protein sequence: CASSPPTGGLGTGELFF.

The table lists this clonotype with many counts. The chain recombines TRBV12-3 or TRBV12-4 with TRBJ2-4, with unresolved D. The V gene lost 6 bases and the J gene lost 0 bases, with 12 bases spanning the gap. CDR3 length: 15 residues. DNA of the CDR3: TGTGCCAGCAGAGCAAATGGGCTAGCCAAAAACATTCAGTACTTC. Residues: CASRANGLAKNIQYF.

The chain employs TRBV20-1 and TRBJ1-2; D is perhaps TRBD1 (6 bases). The V and J ends lost 4 bases and 5 bases respectively, with 17 bases between them. The CDR3 runs 14 residues. Germline V lookup: CDR1 DFQATT, CDR2 SNEGSKA (reference sequence). CDR3 DNA sequence: TGCAGTGCTAAGATGGACAGCGTTTTATATGGCTACACCTTC. Protein product: CSAKMDSVLYGYTF.

This clonotype has ten or more counts. The J gene is TRBJ2-7, the V gene TRBV12-3 or TRBV12-4; TRBD1 matches 10 bases. The trim removed 6 bases at V and 3 bases at J, leaving 11 bases unmatched. The CDR3 loop spans 16 amino acids. The CDR3 reads CASRQITGTGDYEQYF. The CDR3 DNA reads TGTGCCAGCAGACAGATCACCGGGACAGGGGACTACGAGCAGTACTTC.